Below are 18 T cell receptor beta chains sequenced from a single sample in a study of cytomegalovirus exposure and HLA in healthy donors. Both 60 Vbeta primers and 13 Jbeta primers went into the PCR. The repertoire was sequenced with immunoSEQ multiplex PCR; TCRdb's copy has only in-frame clones and lacks some. The sample lists 150,000 to 200,000 clones; around 76% were seen once. Sequenced material: PBMCs. These receptors were taken from a man in his forties in good health and CMV-seronegative.

The genes are TRBV15 and TRBJ2-5; 7 nucleotides align to TRBD2. Looked up from germline, CDR1 is LNHNV and CDR2 is YYDKDF (reference sequence). The CDR3 runs to 15 residues. The trim removed 5 bases at V and 0 bases at J, leaving 6 bases unmatched. The CDR3 loop reads CATSDGGGDQETQYF. In nucleotides, the CDR3 is TGTGCCACCAGCGACGGTGGGGGGGACCAAGAGACCCAGTACTTC.

V usage is TRBV11-2 and J usage is TRBJ1-2; possibly TRBD1 for D (6 bases). Trimming pared 5 bases from V and 6 bases from J, leaving 19 bases between. The germline V gene encodes CDR1 SGHAT and CDR2 FQNNGV. CDR3 length: 15 residues. CDR3 sequence: CASSLLPAGAHGYTF. CDR3 nucleotides: TGTGCCAGCAGCCTCCTTCCTGCAGGGGCCCATGGCTACACCTTC.

The rearrangement uses TRBV30 and TRBJ2-1, with D perhaps matching TRBD2 (7 bases). V lost 2 bases and J lost 4, with 12 bases in between. This CDR3 is 14 amino acids long. Germline V gives CDR1 GTSNPN, CDR2 SVGIG (reference sequence). As DNA, the CDR3 is TGTGCCTGGAGTAGGGGGGGGCTATACAATGAGCAGTTCTTC. It encodes CAWSRGGLYNEQFF.

V is TRBV5-1 and J is TRBJ2-3; D perhaps matches TRBD1 (5 bases). This CDR3 region has 14 residues. V was shortened by 3 bases and J by 0 bases, with 8 bases between the two germline ends. From germline, CDR1 is SGHRS and CDR2 YFSETQ. CDR3 amino acids: CASSYSGSTDTQYF. The CDR3 region has the DNA TGCGCCAGCAGCTATTCAGGGAGCACAGATACGCAGTATTTT.

The V gene is TRBV9, the J gene TRBJ2-1; tentative D call: TRBD2 (6 bases). Looked up from germline, CDR1 is SGDLS and CDR2 is YYNGEE. This CDR3 has 15 amino acids. Trimming removed 4 bases at V and 0 bases at J, with 11 bases between. The CDR3 region has the DNA TGTGCCAGCAGCTTAGCGGTTAGCTCCTACAATGAGCAGTTCTTC. As protein: CASSLAVSSYNEQFF.

The chain couples TRBV5-1 to TRBJ1-3, with D possibly matching TRBD1 (6 bases). V lost 2 bases, J lost 0 bases, and 15 bases lay in between. The germline gives CDR1 SGHRS, CDR2 YFSETQ. The CDR3 spans 17 residues. Written as DNA, the CDR3 is TGCGCCAGCAGCTTCGCCTCAGACAGGCGCTCTGGAAACACCATATATTTT. It translates to CASSFASDRRSGNTIYF.

V gene TRBV5-1 combines with J gene TRBJ2-7; tentative D call: TRBD2 (5 bases). There are 16 residues in the CDR3. Looked up from germline, CDR1 is SGHRS and CDR2 is YFSETQ. V was trimmed by 4 bases and J by 0 bases, leaving 17 bases between them. The chain's CDR3 is CASSPGGPTLSYEQYF. CDR3 sequence (DNA): TGCGCCAGCAGCCCGGGCGGGCCCACCCTCTCCTACGAGCAGTACTTC. Together with reference TRBV5-1 and TRBJ2-7, the CDR3 gives the full variable domain: KAGVTQTPRYLIKTRGQQVTLSCSPISGHRSVSWYQQTPGQGLQFLFEYFSETQRNKGNFPGRFSGRQFSNSRSEMNVSTLELGDSALYLCASSPGGPTLSYEQYFGPGTRLTVT.

The chain uses TRBV5-1 and TRBJ2-3, with TRBD1 identical over 9 bases. CDR3 size: 16 residues. The germline V gene encodes CDR1 SGHRS and CDR2 YFSETQ. The J segment lost 5 bases and the V segment lost 2 bases, leaving 9 bases of the junction unmatched. The CDR3 coding sequence is TGCGCCAGCAGCTTCCTGACAGGGGGTGGAATAGATACGCAGTATTTT. It codes for CASSFLTGGGIDTQYF.

The chain combines TRBV11-3 with TRBJ2-7; TRBD2 matches 11 bases. The CDR3 is 15 residues long. The junction had 9 bases not matched to a gene; V was cut back by 6 bases and J by 5 bases. Germline CDR1 SGHNT, CDR2 YENEEA. CDR3 protein: CASSEGTSGGDEQYF. CDR3 nucleotides: TGTGCCAGCAGTGAAGGGACTAGCGGAGGGGACGAGCAGTACTTC.

The chain links TRBV6-5 to TRBJ2-1, with D unresolved. Trimming left V 11 bases short and J 4 bases short, with 12 bases between. The germline CDR1 and CDR2 sequences are MNHEY and SVGAGI. There are 12 residues in the CDR3. The CDR3 spells CAAGQDYNEQFF. The CDR3 DNA follows: TGTGCCGCTGGCCAGGATTACAATGAGCAGTTCTTC.

This sequence joins TRBV11-2 and TRBJ1-4, with D perhaps matching TRBD1 (6 bases). Germline V gives CDR1 SGHAT, CDR2 FQNNGV. The germline V and J ends were trimmed by 3 bases and 4 bases, with 18 bases remaining between them. The CDR3 totals 17 residues. DNA for the CDR3: TGTGCCAGCAGCTTCGGGCTAGGGGGGGACCGTAATGAAAAACTGTTTTTT. Its translation is CASSFGLGGDRNEKLFF.

The V call is TRBV13, the J call TRBJ2-1; possible D gene TRBD2, 6 bases. The CDR3 loop spans 14 amino acids. V shed 0 bases and J shed 9 bases, with 12 bases lying between them. The germline V gene has CDR1 PRHDT and CDR2 FYEKMQ (reference sequence). The CDR3 coding sequence is TGTGCCAGCAGCTTAGGCGTGCGGGAACGTGAGCAGTTCTTC. Protein product: CASSLGVREREQFF.

This chain connects TRBV7-8 to TRBJ2-5; D is unresolved. Germline V gene sequence: CDR1 SGHVS, CDR2 FQNEAQ. This CDR3 is built from 15 residues. V dropped 2 bases and J dropped 0 bases, with 10 bases sitting between them. This CDR3 is CASSLLSAYQETQYF. The CDR3 DNA is TGTGCCAGCAGCTTACTGAGCGCATACCAAGAGACCCAGTACTTC.

V gene TRBV10-3 combines with J gene TRBJ1-4; TRBD1 matches at 7 bases. CDR3 length: 14 amino acids. Trimming took 6 bases from V and 5 from J; bases not matched to a gene: 6. In germline, CDR1 is ENHRY, CDR2 SYGVKD. The CDR3 sequence is CAISPDRVNEKLFF. DNA for the CDR3: TGTGCCATCAGCCCCGACAGGGTCAATGAAAAACTGTTTTTT.

The rearrangement links TRBV20-1 to TRBJ1-1; D call uncertain. V was shortened by 6 bases and J by 1 base, with 6 bases between the two germline ends. The CDR3 covers 11 residues. CDR1 and CDR2 (germline): DFQATT, SNEGSKA (reference sequence). The CDR3 region is CSAPRNTEAFF. The CDR3 nucleotides read TGCAGTGCCCCCAGGAACACTGAAGCTTTCTTT.

This clone was seen more than once but under ten times. The rearrangement links TRBV15 to TRBJ2-6; 8 bases line up with TRBD1. Losses at the gene ends were 3 bases for V and 0 bases for J; bases not matched to a gene: 4. In germline, CDR1 is LNHNV, CDR2 YYDKDF (reference sequence). This CDR3 is built from 17 residues. Here the CDR3 DNA reads TGTGCCACCAGCAGCGGGACAGGTTACTCTGGGGCCAACGTCCTGACTTTC. Translated, it gives CATSSGTGYSGANVLTF.

This clone was seen once. Here the CDR3 reads CAISESGLNTGELFF. For the CDR3, the DNA is TGTGCCATCAGTGAAAGCGGTTTGAACACCGGGGAGCTGTTTTTT. The rearrangement uses TRBV10-3 and TRBJ2-2, with a tentative D call TRBD2 (5 bases). Between the trimmed V and J ends, which lost 3 bases and 1 base, there was a span of 9 bases. CDR1 is ENHRY, CDR2 SYGVKD, per germline. This CDR3 is 15 amino acids long.

This chain connects TRBV5-1 to TRBJ1-1; 8 positions agree with TRBD1. Trimming took 5 bases from V and 5 from J; bases not matched to a gene: 5. There are 13 residues in the CDR3. Per germline, CDR1 SGHRS and CDR2 YFSETQ. The CDR3 reads CASREQGGTEAFF. The DNA for the CDR3 is TGCGCCAGCAGAGAACAGGGGGGGACTGAAGCTTTCTTT.